The 10 T cell receptor beta chains listed next were all sequenced from one sample in a study of blood T cell repertoires in COVID-19. The method was immunoSEQ multiplex PCR; TCRdb's version includes in-frame clones alone and lacks a portion of them. The sample records about 330,000 clones, 83% being singletons. Sequenced input: peripheral blood. The receptors originated from a woman between 45 and 65 years old with acute or convalescent COVID-19.

The V call is TRBV19, the J call TRBJ2-1; a possible D gene is TRBD2 (5 bases). Trimming shortened V by 10 bases and J by 0 bases, and 13 bases separated the two germline ends. Germline values: CDR1 LNHDA, CDR2 SQIVND (reference sequence). The CDR3 is 14 residues long. The DNA of the CDR3 is TGTGCCACTCCGATGGGGAGCTCCTACAATGAGCAGTTCTTC. This sequence encodes CATPMGSSYNEQFF.

CDR3 sequence: CASSFPGSEKLFF. The CDR3 region has the DNA TGTGCCAGCAGTTTTCCGGGGAGTGAAAAACTGTTTTTT. The V call is TRBV28, the J call TRBJ1-4; D is uncertain. This CDR3 comprises 13 residues. V was trimmed by 3 bases and J by 7 bases, leaving 9 bases between them. Germline CDR1 is MDHEN and CDR2 is SYDVKM.

V is TRBV10-3 and J is TRBJ2-7, with D perhaps matching TRBD1 (6 bases). The germline V gene encodes CDR1 ENHRY and CDR2 SYGVKD. CDR3 size: 15 residues. Deletions cut 4 bases from V and 2 bases from J, with 15 bases between. CDR3 nucleotide sequence: TGTGCCATCAGTGTGGGGCAGGGGTCCCCCTACGAGCAGTACGTC. Residues: CAISVGQGSPYEQYV.

The V and J genes are TRBV20-1 and TRBJ2-5, with 14 bases matching TRBD2. The germline CDR1 and CDR2 sequences are DFQATT and SNEGSKA (reference sequence). The CDR3 spans 15 residues. The J segment lost 4 bases and the V segment lost 3 bases, leaving 4 bases of the junction unmatched. This CDR3 reads CSASPGLAGGETQYF. As DNA, the CDR3 is TGCAGTGCTAGTCCAGGACTAGCGGGAGGAGAGACCCAGTACTTC.

This chain uses TRBV7-6 with TRBJ1-6; no clear D. CDR3 length equals 17 residues. Germline CDR1 is SGHVS and CDR2 is FNYEAQ. The V gene lost 5 bases and the J gene lost 5 bases, with 19 bases spanning the gap. In nucleotides, the CDR3 is TGTGCCAGCAGCCCATATTATTATACAACAAATAATTCACCCCTCCACTTT. It is translated as CASSPYYYTTNNSPLHF.

The rearrangement uses TRBV5-4 and TRBJ1-1, with D possibly TRBD1 on 5 matching bases. The CDR3 extends over 16 amino acids. CDR1 and CDR2 from the germline V gene are SGHNT and YYREEE (reference sequence). The germline V and J ends were trimmed by 0 bases and 1 base, with 13 bases remaining between them. The CDR3 sequence is CASSLASGATNTEAFF. CDR3 coding DNA: TGTGCCAGCAGCTTGGCCAGCGGGGCGACGAACACTGAAGCTTTCTTT.

The V and J genes are TRBV3-1 (or the pseudogene TRBV3-2) and TRBJ2-5; TRBD2 matches 12 bases. With 1 base clipped from V and 5 bases from J, the junction kept 5 bases outside the gene matches. This CDR3 has 16 amino acids. Germline V CDR1 and CDR2: LGHDT, YNNKEL (reference sequence). CDR3: CASSQGASGRDETQYF. The CDR3 nucleotides are TGTGCCAGCAGCCAAGGAGCTAGCGGGAGGGACGAGACCCAGTACTTC.

The gene calls are TRBV5-4 and TRBJ2-1; 7 positions agree with TRBD1. This CDR3 spans 14 amino acids. Germline V gives CDR1 SGHNT, CDR2 YYREEE (reference sequence). With V trimmed by 2 bases and J by 6 bases, 5 bases remained unmatched. DNA of the CDR3: TGTGCCAGCAGCTTTAGGGACAGTTCCAATGAGCAGTTCTTC. Protein: CASSFRDSSNEQFF.

This chain uses TRBV5-1 with TRBJ1-5; no clear D gene. Germline CDR1 and CDR2: SGHRS and YFSETQ. CDR3 size: 14 residues. V lost 0 bases and J 3 bases, leaving 7 bases between the germline ends. In DNA, the CDR3 is TGCGCCAGCAGCTTGGACAGTCTCAATCAGCCCCAGCATTTT. Its translation: CASSLDSLNQPQHF.

With regard to this clone: The sample has other DNA sequences that encode this CDR3 too. V gene TRBV5-1 combines with J gene TRBJ2-5, with 15 positions matching TRBD2. This CDR3 region has 16 residues. J lost 5 bases, V lost 4 bases, and 6 bases had no gene match. Germline V gives CDR1 SGHRS, CDR2 YFSETQ. As DNA, the CDR3 is TGCGCCAGCAGCCCGGGACTAGCGGGAGGAGGGGAGACCCAGTACTTC. It codes for CASSPGLAGGGETQYF.